This T cell receptor (beta chain) was captured in a study of cytomegalovirus exposure and HLA in healthy donors. Study outcomes and limitations: Rare TCR sequences predominated, though certain public TCRs were found in many donors. Sequencing likely produced, as an artifact, a cluster of highly shared sequence variants.

As to this clone: Its antigen remains unidentified.

Looked up from germline, CDR1 is SNHLY and CDR2 is FYNNEI. V was shortened by 4 bases and J by 7 bases, with 20 bases between the two germline ends. The CDR3 contains 16 residues. Each of the donors was a healthy bone marrow donor. Primers: 60 Vbeta forward and 13 Jbeta reverse. Generated by immunoSEQ multiplex PCR, the TCRdb table keeps only in-frame clones and is missing some. In the table there are 130,000 or so clones, roughly 73% of which are singletons. The genes are TRBV2 and TRBJ2-1; D may be TRBD2 (5 bases). The specimen was PBMCs. The sequence came from a male donor in good health and CMV-seronegative. The CDR3 protein is CASSAAGLGGLNEQFF. The DNA for the CDR3 is TGTGCCAGCAGTGCCGCCGGTTTGGGCGGGCTAAATGAGCAGTTCTTC.